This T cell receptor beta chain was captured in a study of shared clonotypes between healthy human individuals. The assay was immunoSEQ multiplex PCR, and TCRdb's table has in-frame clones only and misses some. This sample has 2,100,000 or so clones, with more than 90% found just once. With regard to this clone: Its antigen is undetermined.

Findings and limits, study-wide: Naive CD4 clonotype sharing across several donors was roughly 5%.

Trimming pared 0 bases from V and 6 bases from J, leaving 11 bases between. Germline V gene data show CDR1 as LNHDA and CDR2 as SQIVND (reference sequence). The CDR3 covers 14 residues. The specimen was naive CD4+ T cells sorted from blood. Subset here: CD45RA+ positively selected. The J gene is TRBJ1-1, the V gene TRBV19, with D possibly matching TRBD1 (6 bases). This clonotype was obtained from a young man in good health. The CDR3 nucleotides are TGTGCCAGTAGTATAGATGGGGCAGGGGCTGAAGCTTTCTTT. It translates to CASSIDGAGAEAFF.